These T cell receptor beta chains were read from a single sample in a study of beta chain features in type 1 diabetes. Sequenced by immunoSEQ multiplex PCR; TCRdb stores in-frame clones only, minus some. The sample carries about 700,000 clones, around 15% recorded once. The source material was naive CD4+ T cells from blood. The origin of the receptors is a young man with type 1 diabetes. The CDR3 runs from the conserved cysteine through the conserved F or W. Fields, in order: D gene, clone size, V gene, J gene, CDR3 DNA, CDR3 protein. D genes are given only for firm matches. Rows give clone size only sometimes, using once, few, many, or a class for an expanded clone.

TRBD2	-	TRBV14	TRBJ2-1	TGTGCCAGCAGCTCGCGACTAGCGGGGTTTCCCAGCTCCTACAATGAGCAGTTCTTC	CASSSRLAGFPSSYNEQFF
-	-	TRBV5-4	TRBJ2-5	TGTGCCAGCAGCTTGGTCGAGGGGTACCAAGAGACCCAGTACTTC	CASSLVEGYQETQYF
TRBD2	few	TRBV7-9	TRBJ2-7	TGTGCCATCTCAACGGGGGGGCCACAACCGTACGAGCAGTACTTC	CAISTGGPQPYEQYF
TRBD2	-	TRBV7-2	TRBJ2-7	TGTGCCAGCAGCTTAAGCGGGGGGGCCTACGAGCAGTACTTC	CASSLSGGAYEQYF
-	-	TRBV4-2	TRBJ1-1	TGTGCCAGCAGCCAAGATCCGAGGCCCCTGGGGACTGAAGCTTTCTTT	CASSQDPRPLGTEAFF
TRBD2	once	TRBV15	TRBJ2-7	TGTGCCACCAGCAGAGATGGGACTAGCGGGGGCTCCTACGAGCAGTACTTC	CATSRDGTSGGSYEQYF
-	few	TRBV2	TRBJ1-2	TGTGCCAGCAGTGAACTCCCGGGGGCGGATGGCTACACCTTC	CASSELPGADGYTF
-	-	TRBV30	TRBJ2-3	TGTGCCTGGAGTGTGGGGGCGAAAGGGGCGGATACGCAGTATTTT	CAWSVGAKGADTQYF
TRBD2	-	TRBV10-3	TRBJ2-5	TGTGCCATCAGCCAGACTAGCGGGGGAGAGACCCAGTACTTC	CAISQTSGGETQYF
-	-	TRBV27	TRBJ2-5	TGTGCCAGCAGCCTTAACCGGGACGTCAACCAAGAGACCCAGTACTTC	CASSLNRDVNQETQYF
-	-	TRBV7-3	TRBJ1-5	TGTGCCAGCAGCTTAACGCCGGGTCCCAATCAGCCCCAGCATTTT	CASSLTPGPNQPQHF
-	-	TRBV18	TRBJ2-1	TGTGCCAGCTCACCACTAATAATCGGCGGAGGTGAGCAGTTCTTC	CASSPLIIGGGEQFF
-	few	TRBV6-1	TRBJ2-5	TGTGCCAGCAGTGAACCTGGGGGGGGGCGAGAGACCCAGTACTTC	CASSEPGGGRETQYF
-	-	TRBV4-1	TRBJ1-1	TGCGCCAGCAGCCAAGCTTCGGGGAAGAACACTGAAGCTTTCTTT	CASSQASGKNTEAFF
-	-	TRBV20-1	TRBJ2-3	TGCAGTGCTCGGCTGGGGGATACGCAGTATTTT	CSARLGDTQYF
-	-	TRBV7-7	TRBJ1-1	TGTGCTAGCAGCCCCAATATGAACACTGAAGCTTTCTTT	CASSPNMNTEAFF
-	-	TRBV6-1	TRBJ1-1	TGTGCCAGCAGTGAACCAGGGCAAATGAACACTGAAGCTTTCTTT	CASSEPGQMNTEAFF
TRBD2	few	TRBV11-3	TRBJ2-3	TGTGCCAGCAGCTCGGGACTAGCGGGGGAAACTGCAGATACGCAGTATTTT	CASSSGLAGETADTQYF
-	-	TRBV28	TRBJ1-6	TGTGCCAGCAGCCTCAGGGATTCACCCCTCCACTTT	CASSLRDSPLHF
TRBD1	-	TRBV18	TRBJ1-2	TGTGCCAGCTCACCGCGGACAGGGAGCGCCTATGGCTACACCTTC	CASSPRTGSAYGYTF
-	few	TRBV9	TRBJ1-2	TGTGCCAGCAGCCCCCCTGACCCGGGGAGTGGCTACACCTTC	CASSPPDPGSGYTF
-	-	TRBV2	TRBJ1-4	TGTGCCAGCACTGAGGAAACTAATGAAAAACTGTTTTTT	CASTEETNEKLFF
-	-	TRBV5-1	TRBJ1-2	TGCGCCAGCAGCCCCATTACCTCCGGCTATGGCTACACCTTC	CASSPITSGYGYTF
-	few	TRBV7-9	TRBJ2-3	TGTGCCAGCAGCTGGAGGGGGCCTGGCACAGATACGCAGTATTTT	CASSWRGPGTDTQYF
-	few	TRBV5-1	TRBJ2-7	TGCGCCAGCAGCTTCTGGACAGATACCTACGAGCAGTACTTC	CASSFWTDTYEQYF
TRBD1	-	TRBV5-1	TRBJ2-4	TGCGCCAGCAGCCCGGACAGGGTGGAAAACATTCAGTACTTC	CASSPDRVENIQYF
TRBD1	-	TRBV27	TRBJ1-2	TGTGCCAGCAGTCACGAAACGGGACAGGGAAGAATATGGGGCTACACCTTC	CASSHETGQGRIWGYTF
-	-	TRBV14	TRBJ2-2	TGTGCCAGCAGCCAAGATGAGGCCGTGAACACCGGGGAGCTGTTTTTT	CASSQDEAVNTGELFF
-	few	TRBV12-5	TRBJ2-3	TGTGCTAGTGGTTTGGCCCAAAAGGGTAGTCGCAGCACAGATACGCAGTATTTT	CASGLAQKGSRSTDTQYF
TRBD1	-	TRBV7-2	TRBJ1-1	TGTGCCAGCAGTCCCGGCCAGGGGGGCACTGAAGCTTTCTTT	CASSPGQGGTEAFF
-	few	TRBV4-1	TRBJ1-1	TGCGCCAGCAGCCAAGGAGGGGGTTGGACTACTGAAGCTTTCTTT	CASSQGGGWTTEAFF
-	-	TRBV7-2	TRBJ1-1	TGTGCCAGCAGCTTAGGGGCAGGGCACACTGAAGCTTTCTTT	CASSLGAGHTEAFF
TRBD1	-	TRBV4-1	TRBJ2-6	TGCGCCAGCAGCCAAGATGGACAGGGGAACGGGGCCAACGTCCTGACTTTC	CASSQDGQGNGANVLTF
TRBD1	few	TRBV6-5	TRBJ2-7	TGTGCCAGCAGTTTAGGGACAGGGGGCCTCTACGAGCAGTACTTC	CASSLGTGGLYEQYF
TRBD1	few	TRBV6-1	TRBJ1-1	TGTGCCAGCAGGGACAGGTCGGAATCTGAAGCTTTCTTT	CASRDRSESEAFF
TRBD1	-	TRBV10-3	TRBJ2-5	TGTGCCATCAGCTCAGGGGGCTCCCAAGAGACCCAGTACTTC	CAISSGGSQETQYF
TRBD1	few	TRBV5-4	TRBJ1-2	TGTGCCAGCAGCTTGTTGGGACAGAGCAACTATGGCTACACCTTC	CASSLLGQSNYGYTF
TRBD1	-	TRBV5-1	TRBJ2-1	TGCGCCAGCAGCCTAGTTGGGGACAGCTCCTACAATGAGCAGTTCTTC	CASSLVGDSSYNEQFF
-	-	TRBV6-5	TRBJ2-1	TGTGCCAGCAGTTACTCGGCGGACTACAATGAGCAGTTCTTC	CASSYSADYNEQFF
TRBD2	-	TRBV18	TRBJ2-2	TGTGCCAGCTCACCGCAGGAGTCTAGCGGGGGCACCGGGGAGCTGTTTTTT	CASSPQESSGGTGELFF
-	few	TRBV20-1	TRBJ2-3	TGCAGTGCAGCAGTCCCAGATACGCAGTATTTT	CSAAVPDTQYF
-	-	TRBV28	TRBJ2-2	TGTGCCAGCAGTACCGGACAGTACACCGGGGAGCTGTTTTTT	CASSTGQYTGELFF